This T cell receptor beta chain was identified during a study of cytomegalovirus exposure and HLA in healthy donors (dated by TCRdb to about 2017). Background on the whole study: In an earlier analysis of around 540 of the donors, 250 to 300 Gb of sequence data and 117 million unique TCR beta sequences from about 190 million T cells were reported. Both class I and class II loci were covered by HLA typing, at four-digit resolution. An earlier analysis of approximately 640 of the donors applied high-throughput TCR beta sequencing to assess whether each TCR beta V gene segment acted as functional or pseudogenic. Roughly 300 gigabases of sequencing data and approximately 93 million unique TCR sequences were included in an early release covering under 650 HLA-typed donors. Roughly five DR-DQ haplotypes were handled as single units for association and clustering because linkage in the cohort was strong. In a later analysis, previously published TCR beta repertoires from roughly 710 donors were re-analyzed and high-resolution HLA genotyping was added so that TCR occurrence patterns could be studied. Alongside the repertoire data, information on donor age, sex, ethnicity and CMV serostatus was compiled. Among some 410 genotyped donors of the cohort, an average of about 240,000 unique TCR beta nucleotide sequences was sequenced per donor, of which about 18% were non-productive. The aim of the study was to test whether cataloging public T cell receptors could identify signatures of past pathogen exposure. Rather than drawing on any new phenotypic data, the later analysis identified candidate immune exposures from TCR beta sequences and the way those sequences occurred across donors. Besides the first cohort of 666 subjects, a separate validation cohort made up of about 120 different subjects was used. The number of typed donors differed by locus: 629-630 for A, B, C, DRB1 and DQB1; approximately 530 for DQA1; some 590 for DPA1; and roughly 470 for DPB1. Using immunosequencing, the study profiled T cell repertoires from 500 to 800 subjects and related those repertoires to cytomegalovirus serostatus. Every repertoire in the discovery cohort had been generated on one and the same sequencing platform. To predict cytomegalovirus infection status, the study brought together high-throughput TCR immunosequencing, statistical association of individual TCRs with disease status, and machine learning. In a later genetic analysis, genome-wide SNP genotypes for about three fifths of the 666 donors were used, and that subset was treated as a discovery cohort. Of the roughly 400 genotyped donors, approximately 82% fell in the genetic ancestry cluster associated with self-reported Caucasian donors.

V loses 6 bases at its end and J loses 8 bases; junction bases beyond the gene matches: 10. CDR1 and CDR2, per the germline V gene, are MNHEY and SVGAGI. From the cysteine up to the phenylalanine, the CDR3 has a length of 14 residues. Only the CDR3 portion is preserved as DNA: 42 bases, with reading frame beginning at the first base. The cohort was made up of approximately 700 healthy bone marrow donors. At the time of sampling, all cohort members were nominally healthy, though unrecorded immune exposures were likely present. The donor was CMV seronegative and was included in the group of several hundred seronegative cohort members. Every donor gave a peripheral blood sample, and the peripheral blood mononuclear cells from that sample were used for TCR beta sequencing. Genomic DNA was extracted from the blood cell samples with the Qiagen DNeasy Blood Extraction Kit. Worth noting for this clone: Its antigen is not yet known. No qualities accompany the bases; no much larger clone lies one base away.

Paper-wide results and their limitations: For the cohort, immune exposure information was limited to CMV serostatus. In both the original and validation cohorts, the classifier was reported to diagnose cytomegalovirus status with high specificity and sensitivity. Some 15 rarely observed V segments, including chromosome 9 orphons, were excluded from the earlier analysis of almost 600 of the donors because counts were too low. When HLA alleles, especially DR and DQ, strongly co-occurred, TCR associations were difficult to assign to individual alleles. Most TCR sequences were observed very rarely across donors, whereas some public TCRs were present in many individuals. In a later analysis, the rate of TCR association differed among HLA loci, with DRB1 alleles having the most associated TCRs and HLA-C alleles having the fewest. An earlier analysis of approximately 530 of the donors showed that most TCR beta V segments appeared in productive rearrangements either about 90% or about 30% of the time, which broadly matched IMGT annotations. Compared with the 666-donor mean, donors in an Asian-associated ancestry cluster had fewer N-insertions in productive TCRs, according to a later genetic analysis. In a later analysis, HLA-associated TCR beta chains were found to be more clonally expanded and to have lower generation probabilities than equally common non-associated chains. A group of highly shared sequence variants was considered likely to be a technical artifact of the sequencing pipeline. The study listed approximately 150 TCR beta chains as associated with cytomegalovirus. Three of the identified cytomegalovirus-associated TCR beta chains were confirmed in vitro to be specific for cytomegalovirus antigens. The presence/absence analyses assumed that sequencing depth was roughly uniform across donors, and that assumption may not be true. This cohort had only TCR beta chains sequenced, and the lack of alpha or paired-chain data limited which features could be detected. A later genetic analysis associated a missense DCLRE1C variant with V-gene and J-gene trimming of TCR beta chains, and an independent cohort replicated the association. Linkage disequilibrium might explain the correlated functional status among segregating V segments, but an unknown experimental factor could not be ruled out. Some IMGT-functional V segments, including TRBV6-2 and TRBV6-3, could not be told apart with the 87-base-pair reads, so those segments were excluded. According to a later analysis, parvovirus B19, influenza, CMV and Epstein-Barr virus appeared linked to several top co-occurrence clusters. HLA typing was unavailable for some donors at each locus, so association tests used only the typed subset. At a false discovery rate of 0.05, a later analysis linked 15,000 to 20,000 TCR beta sequences to specific HLA alleles. A later analysis found that most CMV-associated TCR beta chains appeared HLA-restricted, with HLA associations seemingly driven largely by CMV exposure. A further reported finding was that TCR beta sequences accurately predicted the HLA-A and HLA-B alleles for most subjects in the first cohort. The authors suggested that the approach could potentially be generalized to other disease states and immunological phenotypes.

To prepare the library, the immunoSEQ multiplex PCR assay was applied. The multiplex PCR relied on a mix of 60 forward primers for TCR Vbeta segments and 13 reverse primers for TCR Jbeta segments. The CDR3 region of rearranged TCR beta genes was amplified from genomic DNA by a multiplex PCR assay. On the Illumina HiSeq System, the amplified TCR beta libraries were sequenced as 87-base-pair reads. On the study's bioinformatics: A later analysis counted some 80 million unique TCR beta chains across the 600 to 850 repertoires, and some 11 million of these chains were shared by at least two donors. A nearest-neighbor algorithm error-corrected the raw reads and collapsed the reads into unique sequences, merging closely related sequences to remove PCR and sequencing errors. Alignment of CDR3 sequences to IMGT reference sequences was used to assign V, D and J gene segments. For a sequence to be retained, at least a six-nucleotide match to both a V gene segment and a J gene segment was required. A rearrangement was called productive if the CDR3 had no stop codons and remained in frame with V and J, and every other rearrangement was called non-productive. CDR3 was defined according to IMGT convention as the region running from the second conserved V-encoded cysteine to the conserved J-encoded phenylalanine. Sequences without an unambiguous match to a single V gene segment were excluded from the earlier analysis of 450 to 750 of the donors. An earlier analysis of a few hundred of the donors classified V segments as functional when productive rearrangements were above 56.7% and as segregating when the standard deviation between donors was above 5%. A statistical classification framework was built to diagnose cytomegalovirus status from the catalog of TCR beta chain sequences. V and J gene assignment, in a later analysis, came from comparing TCR nucleotide sequences with IMGT/GENE-DB human TR gene sequences. The TCRdist pipeline was used in a later analysis to assign CDR3 sequences and most-parsimonious VDJ recombination scenarios. In a later analysis, each TCR beta chain was defined by its CDR3 amino acid sequence together with its V-gene family, and reads lacking a unique V-gene family were excluded. To address suspected cross-contamination and a sequencing artifact, a later analysis removed approximately 590 highly shared, low-generation-probability nucleotide sequences. In a later analysis, a clonal expansion index for each public chain was calculated from normalized within-repertoire ranks of inferred template counts. In a later analysis, generation probabilities were computed using a VDJ recombination model fitted to out-of-frame rearrangements, and the results were checked against IGoR. In a later analysis, TCR-TCR, TCR-HLA and TCR-CMV co-occurrence was scored with hypergeometric tests, and a repertoire-size bias correction was applied to TCR pairs. A later analysis estimated false discovery rates by permuting HLA or CMV assignments 20 times. In a later analysis, co-occurring TCRs were grouped using DBSCAN, and TCRdist sequence similarity was added for clustering within HLA-allele-positive subsets. Repertoires with fewer than 30,000 or more than 120,000 public chains, plus five repertoires with anomalous nucleotide sharing, were excluded from co-occurrence clustering. TCRdb holds this immuneACCESS table with in-frame rearrangements only. Some clones are missing; in checked studies, unresolved V genes explain under half, and the rest has no known cause. The DNA was the basis for D and trimming; V, J and clone size are from that table. In all, the sample holds some 98,000 clones, and approximately 70% of those were seen once. In total, the top ten clones hold roughly 2.5% of the sample.

Sequenced: PBMCs. The V and J segments used are TRBV6-5 and TRBJ1-1; 9 junctional bases match TRBD1. The TCR sequence derives from a middle-aged man in good health and CMV-seronegative. For the CDR3, the sequence is CASREYRGRGEAFF. The nucleotide sequence is given as TGTGCCAGCAGAGAGTACAGGGGGCGCGGGGAAGCTTTCTTT.